The 13 T cell receptor beta chains in this list originate from one sample, sequenced in a study of early T cells in non-severe SARS-CoV-2 infection. TCRdb reprocessed the 5' RACE reads with MiXCR, giving one entry per CDR3 protein. The sample records 100,000 to 150,000 distinct CDR3 sequences, about 16% being singletons. The sample was whole blood. The receptors shown here come from an adult who was a healthcare worker with PCR-confirmed SARS-CoV-2 infection or an uninfected control (not recorded which).

This chain connects TRBV10-1 to TRBJ2-1; TRBD1 might be the D (5 bases). V was clipped by 4 bases and J by 10 bases, with 20 bases between them. CDR3 size: 15 residues. CDR1 and CDR2 from the germline V gene are WNHNN and SYGVQD (reference sequence). This CDR3 reads CASSAWQGNLGEQFF. The CDR3 nucleotides are TGCGCCAGCAGTGCGTGGCAGGGAAATCTCGGGGAGCAGTTCTTC.

The chain couples TRBV20-1 to TRBJ2-2; the D gene is possibly TRBD1 (5 bases). The CDR3 is made up of 14 amino acids. Trimming cost V 1 base and J 5 bases, with 11 bases left between them. The germline CDR1 and CDR2 sequences are DFQATT and SNEGSKA (reference sequence). The DNA for the CDR3 is TGCAGTGCTAGAGGTCAGGGTTGGACCGGGGAGCTGTTTTTT. It is translated as CSARGQGWTGELFF.

The chain recombines TRBV7-3 with TRBJ2-2, with TRBD2 as a possible D gene (6 bases). This CDR3 has 15 amino acids. Trimming pared 6 bases from V and 4 bases from J, leaving 15 bases between. CDR1 is SGHTA and CDR2 is FQGTGA in the germline V gene. The CDR3 reads CASRPGRTGTGELFF. CDR3 bases: TGTGCCAGCAGACCAGGGAGGACGGGCACCGGGGAGCTGTTTTTT.

A few counts support this clonotype. Here the CDR3 DNA reads TGTGCCAGCAGCTCCTTGGGGGCCTTGAACACTGAAGCTTTCTTT. This sequence encodes CASSSLGALNTEAFF. The chain uses TRBV7-6 and TRBJ1-1; TRBD1 is a possible D gene (6 bases). This CDR3 has 15 residues. V lost 4 bases and J lost 0, with 12 bases in between. Germline V gene lookup returns CDR1 SGHVS and CDR2 FNYEAQ.

This clonotype was seen at least ten times. The chain combines TRBV6-2 or TRBV6-3 with TRBJ2-2; D gene ambiguous. The CDR3 has 14 amino acids. CDR1 and CDR2 (germline): MNHEY, SVGEGT. Trimming pared 0 bases from V and 1 base from J, leaving 3 bases between. For the CDR3, the DNA is TGTGCCAGCAGTTACTCGAGGAACACCGGGGAGCTGTTTTTT. This codes for CASSYSRNTGELFF.

The genes are TRBV4-1 and TRBJ2-3; D unresolved. This CDR3 is 15 amino acids long. Germline V lookup: CDR1 MGHRA, CDR2 YSYEKL. V was shortened by 3 bases and J by 0 bases, with 10 bases between the two germline ends. This CDR3 is CASSHVGSSTDTQYF. The CDR3 DNA reads TGCGCCAGCAGCCATGTCGGATCGAGCACAGATACGCAGTATTTT.

This chain links TRBV29-1 with TRBJ1-4; D is possibly TRBD1 (5 bases). The germline gives CDR1 SQVTM, CDR2 ANQGSEA. There are 13 residues in the CDR3. V gave up 6 bases and J gave up 6 bases, with 14 bases separating them. The CDR3 coding sequence is TGCAGCGTCCACAACGGGGCAGATGAAAAACTGTTTTTT. This codes for CSVHNGADEKLFF.

This clonotype was seen many times. The chain carries TRBV10-3 and TRBJ2-3; D ambiguous. The V gene lost 4 bases and the J gene lost 0 bases, with 2 bases spanning the gap. Germline assignment: CDR1 ENHRY and CDR2 SYGVKD. The CDR3 has 12 residues. The CDR3 loop is CAISASTDTQYF. The CDR3 region has the DNA TGTGCCATCAGTGCCAGCACAGATACGCAGTATTTT.

The chain couples TRBV5-5 to TRBJ1-1, with no clear D. Germline V gives CDR1 SGHKS, CDR2 YYEKEE (reference sequence). V gave up 2 bases and J gave up 0 bases, with 8 bases separating them. The CDR3 sequence is 14 residues long. The CDR3 sequence is CASSFLFMNTEAFF. CDR3 sequence (DNA): TGTGCCAGCAGCTTCCTGTTTATGAACACTGAAGCTTTCTTT.

This clonotype was seen a few times. This chain uses TRBV7-9 with TRBJ2-1; tentatively, D is TRBD1 (6 bases). Per germline, CDR1 SEHNR and CDR2 FQNEAQ (reference sequence). V was shortened by 8 bases and J by 4 bases, with 12 bases between the two germline ends. The CDR3 length is 13 residues. The CDR3 protein is CASGTQGYNEQFF. In DNA form, the CDR3 reads TGTGCCAGCGGGACACAAGGTTACAATGAGCAGTTCTTC. The whole variable domain, filled in from reference TRBV7-9 and TRBJ2-1, reads DTGVSQNPRHKITKRGQNVTFRCDPISEHNRLYWYRQTLGQGPEFLTYFQNEAQLEKSRLLSDRFSAERPKGSFSTLEIQRTEQGDSAMYLCASGTQGYNEQFFGPGTRLTVL.

The gene calls are TRBV20-1 and TRBJ1-1; 11 nucleotides line up with TRBD1. V lost 1 base, J lost 6 bases, and 10 bases stayed unmatched. This CDR3 spans 16 amino acids. Germline V lookup: CDR1 DFQATT, CDR2 SNEGSKA (reference sequence). The CDR3 region is CSARAGGQGAASEAFF. The CDR3 coding sequence is TGCAGTGCTAGAGCAGGAGGACAGGGGGCAGCCTCTGAAGCTTTCTTT.

This clonotype was counted a few times. The V gene is TRBV7-9, the J gene TRBJ2-5, with D possibly matching TRBD1 (5 bases). Germline CDR1 and CDR2: SEHNR and FQNEAQ (reference sequence). The CDR3 loop spans 13 amino acids. The ends were cut back, 6 bases at V and 2 bases at J, with 10 bases in the middle. CDR3 region: CASSPDMQETQYF. The CDR3 DNA follows: TGTGCCAGCAGTCCGGACATGCAAGAGACCCAGTACTTC.

This chain joins TRBV7-8 and TRBJ2-1; possibly TRBD1 for D (6 bases). Germline lookup yields CDR1 SGHVS and CDR2 FQNEAQ. The CDR3 is 17 residues long. V gave up 1 base and J gave up 9 bases, with 22 bases separating them. Here the CDR3 DNA reads TGTGCCAGCAGCTTAGACGGGGCCAATACAGGGTTTGGTGAGCAGTTCTTC. Its protein product is CASSLDGANTGFGEQFF.